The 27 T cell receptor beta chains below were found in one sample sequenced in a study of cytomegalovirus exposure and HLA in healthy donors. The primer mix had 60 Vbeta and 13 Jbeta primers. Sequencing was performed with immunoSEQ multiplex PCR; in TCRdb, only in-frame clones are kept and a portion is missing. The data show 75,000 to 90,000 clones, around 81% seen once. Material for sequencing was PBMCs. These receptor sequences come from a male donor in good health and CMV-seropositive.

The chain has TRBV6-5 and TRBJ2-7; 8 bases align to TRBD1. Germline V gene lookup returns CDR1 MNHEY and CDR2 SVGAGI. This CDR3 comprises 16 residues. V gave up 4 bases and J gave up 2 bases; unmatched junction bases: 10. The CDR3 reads CASSWGLDREAYEQYF. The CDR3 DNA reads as TGTGCCAGCAGTTGGGGCTTGGACAGGGAGGCCTACGAGCAGTACTTC.

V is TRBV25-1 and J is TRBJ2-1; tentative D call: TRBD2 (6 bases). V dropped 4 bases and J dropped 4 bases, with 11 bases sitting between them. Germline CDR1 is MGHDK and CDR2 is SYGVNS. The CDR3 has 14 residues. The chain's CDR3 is CASSVGREYNEQFF. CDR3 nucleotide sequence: TGTGCCAGCAGTGTCGGGAGAGAGTACAATGAGCAGTTCTTC. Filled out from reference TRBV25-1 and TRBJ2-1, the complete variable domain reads EADIYQTPRYLVIGTGKKITLECSQTMGHDKMYWYQQDPGMELHLIHYSYGVNSTEKGDLSSESTVSRIRTEHFPLTLESARPSHTSQYLCASSVGREYNEQFFGPGTRLTVL.

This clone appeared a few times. The CDR3 protein is CASSLEQGTEQFF. In DNA form, the CDR3 reads TGTGCCAGCAGCTTAGAACAGGGAACTGAGCAGTTCTTC. The chain couples TRBV7-9 to TRBJ2-1; D is possibly TRBD1 (6 bases). The germline gives CDR1 SEHNR, CDR2 FQNEAQ (reference sequence). With 1 base removed from V and 9 bases from J, the gap between germline ends came to 10 bases. The CDR3 length is 13 residues.

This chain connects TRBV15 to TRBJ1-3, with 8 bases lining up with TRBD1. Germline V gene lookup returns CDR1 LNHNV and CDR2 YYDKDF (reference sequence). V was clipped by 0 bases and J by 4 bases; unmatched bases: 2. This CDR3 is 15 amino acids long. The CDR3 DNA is TGTGCCACCAGCAGAGACAGGGGGCCAGGAAACACCATATATTTT. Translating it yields CATSRDRGPGNTIYF.

The CDR3 reads CASSPWTGLRDTQYF. The CDR3 DNA reads TGTGCCAGCAGCCCGTGGACAGGCTTGAGGGATACGCAGTATTTT. The chain couples TRBV7-9 to TRBJ2-3, with 7 bases aligning to TRBD1. With 5 bases clipped from V and 6 bases from J, the junction kept 11 bases outside the gene matches. This CDR3 spans 15 amino acids. Germline lookup yields CDR1 SEHNR and CDR2 FQNEAQ (reference sequence).

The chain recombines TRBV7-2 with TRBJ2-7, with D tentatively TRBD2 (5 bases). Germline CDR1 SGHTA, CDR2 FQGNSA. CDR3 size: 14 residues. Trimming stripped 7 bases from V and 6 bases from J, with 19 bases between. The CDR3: CASTSREAGSEQYF. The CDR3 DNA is TGTGCCAGCACGAGTAGGGAAGCTGGGAGCGAGCAGTACTTC.

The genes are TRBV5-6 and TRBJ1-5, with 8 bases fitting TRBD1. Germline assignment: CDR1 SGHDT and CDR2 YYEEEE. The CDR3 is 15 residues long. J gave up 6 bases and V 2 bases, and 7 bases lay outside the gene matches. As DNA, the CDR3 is TGTGCCAGCAGCTTTAGAACAGGGGGGATTCAGCCCCAGCATTTT. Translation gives CASSFRTGGIQPQHF.

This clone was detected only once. DNA for the CDR3: TGTGCCAGCAGTCCTGGACTAGCGGGATCGGATACGCAGTATTTT. Translating it yields CASSPGLAGSDTQYF. The V call is TRBV6-4, the J call TRBJ2-3; 12 bases are shared with TRBD2. J was trimmed by 6 bases and V by 5 bases; bases with no gene match: 6. Germline V CDR1 and CDR2: MRHNA, SNTAGT. This CDR3 has 15 amino acids.

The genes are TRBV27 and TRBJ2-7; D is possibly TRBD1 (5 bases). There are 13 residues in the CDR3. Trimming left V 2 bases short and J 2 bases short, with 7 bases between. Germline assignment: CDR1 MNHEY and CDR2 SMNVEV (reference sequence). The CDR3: CASSLGQTYEQYF. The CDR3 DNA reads TGTGCCAGCAGTTTAGGACAAACCTACGAGCAGTACTTC.

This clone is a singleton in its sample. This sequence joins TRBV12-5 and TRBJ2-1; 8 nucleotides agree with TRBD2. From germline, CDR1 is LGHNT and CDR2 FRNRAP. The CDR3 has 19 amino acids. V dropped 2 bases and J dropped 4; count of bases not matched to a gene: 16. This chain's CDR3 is CASGLRGGPTAYLYNEQFF. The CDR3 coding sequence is TGTGCTAGTGGTTTGCGGGGGGGGCCGACAGCCTACCTTTACAATGAGCAGTTCTTC.

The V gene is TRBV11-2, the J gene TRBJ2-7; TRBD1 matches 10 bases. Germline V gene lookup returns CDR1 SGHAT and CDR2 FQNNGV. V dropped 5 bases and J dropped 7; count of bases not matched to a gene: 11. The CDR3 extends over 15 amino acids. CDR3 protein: CASSAERQGAGEQYF. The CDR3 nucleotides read TGTGCCAGCAGCGCGGAGCGACAGGGGGCGGGAGAGCAGTACTTC.

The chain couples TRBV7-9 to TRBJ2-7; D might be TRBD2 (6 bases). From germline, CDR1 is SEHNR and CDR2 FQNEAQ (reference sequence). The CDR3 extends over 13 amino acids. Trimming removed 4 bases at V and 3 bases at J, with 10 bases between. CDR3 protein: CASSSGLFYEQYF. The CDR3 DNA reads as TGTGCCAGCAGCTCGGGACTTTTCTACGAGCAGTACTTC.

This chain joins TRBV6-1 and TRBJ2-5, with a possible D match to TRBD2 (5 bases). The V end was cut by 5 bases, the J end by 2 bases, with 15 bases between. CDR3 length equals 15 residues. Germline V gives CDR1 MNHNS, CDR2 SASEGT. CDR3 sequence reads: CASSHDPRGQETQYF. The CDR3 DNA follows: TGTGCCAGCAGTCACGACCCCCGAGGGCAAGAGACCCAGTACTTC.

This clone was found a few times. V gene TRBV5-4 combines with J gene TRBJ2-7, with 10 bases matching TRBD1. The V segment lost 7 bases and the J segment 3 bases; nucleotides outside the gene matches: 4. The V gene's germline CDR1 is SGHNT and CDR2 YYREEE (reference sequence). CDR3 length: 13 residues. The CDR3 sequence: CASSRDRGYEQYF. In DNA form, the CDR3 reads TGTGCCAGCTCCAGGGACAGGGGCTACGAGCAGTACTTC.

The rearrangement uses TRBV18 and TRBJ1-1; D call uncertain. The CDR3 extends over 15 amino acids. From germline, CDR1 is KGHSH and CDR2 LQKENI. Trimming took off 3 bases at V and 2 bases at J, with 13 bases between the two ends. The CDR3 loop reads CASSPIHRGNTEAFF. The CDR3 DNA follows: TGTGCCAGCTCACCTATTCACCGGGGTAACACTGAAGCTTTCTTT.

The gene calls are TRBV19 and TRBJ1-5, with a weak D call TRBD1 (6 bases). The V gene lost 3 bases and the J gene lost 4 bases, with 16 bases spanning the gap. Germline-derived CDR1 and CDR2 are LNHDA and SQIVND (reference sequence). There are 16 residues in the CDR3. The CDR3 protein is CASSILRRQDNQPQHF. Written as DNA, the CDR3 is TGTGCCAGTAGTATCCTGAGGCGACAGGATAATCAGCCCCAGCATTTT.

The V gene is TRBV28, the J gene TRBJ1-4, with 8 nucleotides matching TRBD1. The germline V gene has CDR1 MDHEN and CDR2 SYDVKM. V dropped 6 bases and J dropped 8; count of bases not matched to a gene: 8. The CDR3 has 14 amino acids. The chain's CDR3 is CASSLTGASEKLFF. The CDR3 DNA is TGTGCCAGCAGCCTGACAGGGGCCAGCGAAAAACTGTTTTTT.

The CDR3 loop is CASSLGGSITEAFF. Here the CDR3 DNA reads TGTGCCAGCAGCTTAGGGGGCTCGATCACTGAAGCTTTCTTT. The J gene is TRBJ1-1, the V gene TRBV7-3, with D perhaps matching TRBD1 (6 bases). V was cut by 2 bases and J by 4 bases, with 11 bases left in between. The germline gives CDR1 SGHTA, CDR2 FQGTGA. The CDR3 length is 14 residues.

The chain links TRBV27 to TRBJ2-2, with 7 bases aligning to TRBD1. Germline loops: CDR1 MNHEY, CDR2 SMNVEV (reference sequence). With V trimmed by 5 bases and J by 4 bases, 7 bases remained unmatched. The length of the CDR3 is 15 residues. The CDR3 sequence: CASSISGTVTGELFF. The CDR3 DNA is TGTGCCAGCAGTATTTCCGGGACAGTCACCGGGGAGCTGTTTTTT.

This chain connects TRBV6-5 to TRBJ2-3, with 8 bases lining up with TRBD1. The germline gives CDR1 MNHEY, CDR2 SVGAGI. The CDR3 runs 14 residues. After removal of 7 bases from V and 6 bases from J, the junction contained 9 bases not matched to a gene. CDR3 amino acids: CASKRTGFVDTQYF. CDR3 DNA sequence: TGTGCCAGCAAACGGACAGGGTTTGTGGATACGCAGTATTTT.

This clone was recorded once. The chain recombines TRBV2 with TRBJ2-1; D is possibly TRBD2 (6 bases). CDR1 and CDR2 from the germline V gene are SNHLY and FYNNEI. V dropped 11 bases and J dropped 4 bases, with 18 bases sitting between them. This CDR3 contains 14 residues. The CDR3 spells CAGSRDAPYNEQFF. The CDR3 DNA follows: TGTGCCGGATCGCGGGACGCGCCTTACAATGAGCAGTTCTTC. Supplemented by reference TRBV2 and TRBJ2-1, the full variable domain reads EPEVTQTPSHQVTQMGQEVILRCVPISNHLYFYWYRQILGQKVEFLVSFYNNEISEKSEIFDDQFSVERPDGSNFTLKIRSTKLEDSAMYFCAGSRDAPYNEQFFGPGTRLTVL.

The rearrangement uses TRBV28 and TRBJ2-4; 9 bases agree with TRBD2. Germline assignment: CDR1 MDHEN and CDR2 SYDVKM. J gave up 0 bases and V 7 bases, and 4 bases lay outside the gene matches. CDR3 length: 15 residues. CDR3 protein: CASKIAGVAKNIQYF. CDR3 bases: TGTGCCAGCAAAATAGCGGGGGTAGCCAAAAACATTCAGTACTTC.

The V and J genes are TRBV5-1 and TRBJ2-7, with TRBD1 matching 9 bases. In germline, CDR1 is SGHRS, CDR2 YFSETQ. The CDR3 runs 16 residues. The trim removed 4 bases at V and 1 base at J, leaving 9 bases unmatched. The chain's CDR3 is CASSLGTGLLSYEQYF. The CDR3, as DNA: TGCGCCAGCAGCCTTGGGACAGGGCTATTGTCCTACGAGCAGTACTTC.

This chain's CDR3 is CASSVTSGRGLNSPLHF. As DNA, the CDR3 is TGCGCCAGCAGCGTAACATCAGGGCGGGGGCTGAATTCACCCCTCCACTTT. The chain carries TRBV4-1 and TRBJ1-6; D perhaps matches TRBD1 (6 bases). CDR1 and CDR2 from the germline V gene are MGHRA and YSYEKL. Between the trimmed V and J ends, which lost 5 bases and 7 bases, there was a span of 21 bases. This CDR3 contains 17 residues.

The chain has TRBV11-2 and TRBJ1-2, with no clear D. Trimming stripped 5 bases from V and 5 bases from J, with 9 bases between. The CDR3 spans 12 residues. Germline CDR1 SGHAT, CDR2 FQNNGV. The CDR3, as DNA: TGTGCCAGCAGCGCTTACGAGTATGGCTACACCTTC. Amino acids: CASSAYEYGYTF. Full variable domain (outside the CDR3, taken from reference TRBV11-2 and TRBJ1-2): EAGVAQSPRYKIIEKRQSVAFWCNPISGHATLYWYQQILGQGPKLLIQFQNNGVVDDSQLPKDRFSAERLKGVDSTLKIQPAKLEDSAVYLCASSAYEYGYTFGSGTRLTVV.

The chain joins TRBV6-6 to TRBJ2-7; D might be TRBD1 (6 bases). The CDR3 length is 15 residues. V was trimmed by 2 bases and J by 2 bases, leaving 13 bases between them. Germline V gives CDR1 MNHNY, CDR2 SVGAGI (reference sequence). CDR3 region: CASSYTQGNPYEQYF. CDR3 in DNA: TGTGCCAGCAGTTACACACAGGGTAATCCCTACGAGCAGTACTTC.

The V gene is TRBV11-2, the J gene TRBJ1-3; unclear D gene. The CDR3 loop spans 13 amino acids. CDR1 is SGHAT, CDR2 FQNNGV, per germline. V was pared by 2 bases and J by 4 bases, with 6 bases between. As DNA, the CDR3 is TGTGCCAGCAGCTTACCCAGGGGAAACACCATATATTTT. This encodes CASSLPRGNTIYF.